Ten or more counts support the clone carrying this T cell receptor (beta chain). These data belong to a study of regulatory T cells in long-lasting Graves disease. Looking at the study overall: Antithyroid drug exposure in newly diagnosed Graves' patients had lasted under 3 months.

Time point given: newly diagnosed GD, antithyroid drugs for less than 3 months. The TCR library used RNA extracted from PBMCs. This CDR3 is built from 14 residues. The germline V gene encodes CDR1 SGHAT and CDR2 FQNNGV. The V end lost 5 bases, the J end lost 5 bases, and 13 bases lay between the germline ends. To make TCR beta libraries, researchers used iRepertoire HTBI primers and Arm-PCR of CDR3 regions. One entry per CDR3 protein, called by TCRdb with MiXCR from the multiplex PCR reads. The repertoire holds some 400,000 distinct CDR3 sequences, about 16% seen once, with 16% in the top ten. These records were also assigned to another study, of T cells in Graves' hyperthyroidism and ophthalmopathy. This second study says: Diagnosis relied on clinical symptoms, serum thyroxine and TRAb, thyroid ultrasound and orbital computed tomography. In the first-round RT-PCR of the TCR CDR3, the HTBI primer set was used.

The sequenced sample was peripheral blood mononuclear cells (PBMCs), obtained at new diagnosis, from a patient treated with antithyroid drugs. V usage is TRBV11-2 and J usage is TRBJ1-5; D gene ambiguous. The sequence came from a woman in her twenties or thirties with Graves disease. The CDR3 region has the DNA TGTGCCAGCAGCCGCACCGGCTCCGATCAGCCCCAGCATTTT. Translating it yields CASSRTGSDQPQHF.